Listed below are T cell receptor beta chains from one sample, sequenced in a study of blood T cell repertoires in COVID-19. The repertoire was sequenced with immunoSEQ multiplex PCR; TCRdb's copy has only in-frame clones and lacks some. The repertoire has some 190,000 clones, 80% of them found once; the top ten carry over 13%. The source material was PBMCs or T cells enriched from blood (not recorded which). All receptors derive from a man between 60 and 75 years old who had been exposed to COVID-19. CDR3s include the opening cysteine and the closing phenylalanine or tryptophan. Each record gives: CDR3 length, clone size, V gene, D gene, J gene, CDR3 DNA, CDR3 protein. The D gene is left open where the match is weak. A row's size may be missing; if present it is once, few, many or a size class.

15	NA	TRBV7-9	TRBD2	TRBJ2-2	TGTGCCAGCAGCCCCATAGCGGGACCCGCTGGGGAGCTGTTTTTT	CASSPIAGPAGELFF
13	NA	TRBV3-1/TRBV3-2	NA	TRBJ1-2	TGTGCCAGCAGCCAAAGGGGAAATTATGGCTACACCTTC	CASSQRGNYGYTF
15	NA	TRBV19	NA	TRBJ1-1	TGTGCCAGTAGTAATATCGGGGTTTTGGCCGCTGAAGCTTTCTTT	CASSNIGVLAAEAFF
14	NA	TRBV30	TRBD1	TRBJ1-5	TGTGCCTGGAGCCCCGGACAGGGGGCACAGCCCCAGCATTTT	CAWSPGQGAQPQHF
18	NA	TRBV6-4	NA	TRBJ2-7	TGTGCCAGCAGTGACCCACAAGGGACATCAGCAATTACCTACGAGCAGTACTTC	CASSDPQGTSAITYEQYF
14	NA	TRBV7-9	NA	TRBJ2-5	TGTGCCAGCAGCCGTCTAGAAATCCCAGAGACCCAGTACTTC	CASSRLEIPETQYF
14	NA	TRBV5-1	TRBD1	TRBJ1-4	TGCGCCAGCAGCCTGGACAGGGGCCCAGAAAAACTGTTTTTT	CASSLDRGPEKLFF
12	NA	TRBV11-3	TRBD2	TRBJ2-7	TGTGCCAGCAGCCCCGGGACTAGCGGGACGTACTTC	CASSPGTSGTYF
15	few	TRBV5-5	NA	TRBJ1-6	TGTGCCAGCAGCCTTATAACAGGAGTTGGGTCACCCCTCCACTTT	CASSLITGVGSPLHF
14	NA	TRBV27	NA	TRBJ2-2	TGTGCCAGCAGCCAACAGGGGAACACCGGGGAGCTGTTTTTT	CASSQQGNTGELFF
17	NA	TRBV28	NA	TRBJ1-5	TGTGCCAGCAGACCCGGAGGCGCCGGGAGGCTCAATCAGCCCCAGCATTTT	CASRPGGAGRLNQPQHF
14	NA	TRBV6-5	NA	TRBJ1-1	TGTGCCAGCAGTCCGTCGCCAGGGAACACTGAAGCTTTCTTT	CASSPSPGNTEAFF
15	NA	TRBV27	NA	TRBJ2-7	TGTGCCAGCAGTTTTCTAGCCGAGCCCTACTACGAGCAGTACTTC	CASSFLAEPYYEQYF
14	NA	TRBV11-2	TRBD2	TRBJ2-3	TGTGCCAGCAGCTTCGGGGGGAACCAGGATACGCAGTATTTT	CASSFGGNQDTQYF
17	once	TRBV7-2	TRBD1	TRBJ1-4	TGTGCCAGCAGCTCAACCGGGACAGCCGGCCCTAATGAAAAACTGTTTTTT	CASSSTGTAGPNEKLFF
13	NA	TRBV5-4	NA	TRBJ1-1	TGTGCCAGCAGCCACGACAGTGTCACTGAAGCTTTCTTT	CASSHDSVTEAFF
14	NA	TRBV5-1	NA	TRBJ2-3	TGCGCCAGCAGTCAGGCGGGGAGCACAGATACGCAGTATTTT	CASSQAGSTDTQYF
15	medium-sized	TRBV14	TRBD2	TRBJ2-7	TGTGCCAGCAGCCCCCCACTAGCGTTCGCCGACGAGCAGTACTTC	CASSPPLAFADEQYF
18	NA	TRBV6-1	NA	TRBJ1-4	TGTGCCAGCAGTGGGGGGCGACGGGAGGGCGCAACTAATGAAAAACTGTTTTTT	CASSGGRREGATNEKLFF
17	NA	TRBV5-5	NA	TRBJ2-6	TGTGCCAGCAGCGCCTCACAGGGCTTCTCTGGGGCCAACGTCCTGACTTTC	CASSASQGFSGANVLTF
17	NA	TRBV27	TRBD2	TRBJ2-1	TGTGCCAGCAGTAGCCGGAATAGCGGGGTTCCCTACAATGAGCAGTTCTTC	CASSSRNSGVPYNEQFF
16	NA	TRBV5-1	TRBD1	TRBJ1-3	TGCGCCAGCAGCTCTGGGACAGTCCGCTCTGGAAACACCATATATTTT	CASSSGTVRSGNTIYF
15	few	TRBV12-5	TRBD2	TRBJ2-1	TGTGCTAGTGGAAAGCGGGAGACGCAGTACAATGAGCAGTTCTTC	CASGKRETQYNEQFF
16	once	TRBV13	TRBD2	TRBJ2-1	TGTGCCAGCAGCCCCTACCTAGCGGGAGCACGCAATGAGCAGTTCTTC	CASSPYLAGARNEQFF